One T cell receptor beta chain is described in this entry. This record belongs to a study of control samples from healthy donors and cancer patients. Repertoires were generated with immunoSEQ multiplex PCR, while TCRdb's copy carries only in-frame clones and drops some. The sample records approximately 100,000 clones, about 86% being singletons. Germline loops: CDR1 LNHDA, CDR2 SQIVND (reference sequence). This CDR3 has 15 residues. V lost 3 bases, J lost 1 base, and 13 bases lay in between. The chain joins TRBV19 to TRBJ2-7; D is ambiguous. The clonotype comes from a man younger than 45 in good health. The sample taken for sequencing was blood. The CDR3 protein is CASSIGSFPSYEQYF. The CDR3 nucleotides are TGTGCCAGTAGTATCGGGTCTTTCCCGTCCTACGAGCAGTACTTC.